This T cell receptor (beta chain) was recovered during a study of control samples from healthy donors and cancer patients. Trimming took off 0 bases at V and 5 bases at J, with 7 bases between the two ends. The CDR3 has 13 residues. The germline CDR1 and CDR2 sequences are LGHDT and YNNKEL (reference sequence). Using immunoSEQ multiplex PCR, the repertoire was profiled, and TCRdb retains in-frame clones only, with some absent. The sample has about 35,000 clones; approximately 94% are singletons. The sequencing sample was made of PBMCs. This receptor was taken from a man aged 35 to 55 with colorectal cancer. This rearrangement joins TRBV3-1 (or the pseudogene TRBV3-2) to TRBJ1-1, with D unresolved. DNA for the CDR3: TGTGCCAGCAGCCAAGAATCGAGGACTGAAGCTTTCTTT. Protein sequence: CASSQESRTEAFF.